Below, 3 T cell receptor beta chains from the same sample are listed, as sequenced in a study of blood T cell repertoires in COVID-19. Only in-frame clones appear in the TCRdb table, and some are missing; sequencing was by immunoSEQ multiplex PCR. The data hold 350,000 or so clones, with roughly 89% observed a single time. Sequenced: peripheral blood. Source of these receptors: a man between 18 and 29 years old with active or convalescent COVID-19.

This clone was seen just once. The chain uses TRBV20-1 and TRBJ2-7, with D possibly being TRBD1 (6 bases). The CDR3 spans 11 residues. V lost 4 bases to trimming and J lost 7 bases, with 11 bases between them. Germline V lookup: CDR1 DFQATT, CDR2 SNEGSKA (reference sequence). The CDR3 region is CSATRTEEQYF. CDR3 sequence (DNA): TGCAGTGCTACCAGGACAGAAGAGCAGTACTTC.

The chain links TRBV6-6 to TRBJ2-3, with TRBD2 matching over 7 bases. Germline V CDR1 and CDR2: MNHNY, SVGAGI (reference sequence). This CDR3 is 16 amino acids long. Trimming at V came to 2 bases and at J to 0 bases, leaving 5 bases not matched to a gene. CDR3 protein: CASSYHTSASTDTQYF. CDR3 DNA sequence: TGTGCCAGCAGTTACCACACTAGCGCAAGCACAGATACGCAGTATTTT.

The chain couples TRBV24-1 to TRBJ2-3; 10 bases align to TRBD2. The CDR3 contains 16 residues. V shed 1 base and J 9 bases; nucleotides not matched to a gene: 9. Germline V gene data show CDR1 as KGHDR and CDR2 as SFDVKD. The CDR3 protein is CATSDFGLAGAGTQYF. The CDR3 region has the DNA TGTGCCACCAGTGATTTCGGCCTAGCGGGAGCGGGCACGCAGTATTTT.